Sequencing of this T cell receptor (beta chain) was carried out in a study of control samples from healthy donors and cancer patients. TCRdb keeps only in-frame clones here, not all; method: immunoSEQ multiplex PCR. The table has 75,000 to 95,000 clones, approximately 88% seen once; the top ten hold around 35%. There are 16 residues in the CDR3. With 3 bases clipped from V and 6 bases from J, the junction kept 10 bases outside the gene matches. Germline CDR1 MNHEY, CDR2 SMNVEV (reference sequence). The receptor comes from a man in his 70s with lung cancer. V gene TRBV27 combines with J gene TRBJ2-2; 7 nucleotides align to TRBD2. The material sequenced was PBMCs. CDR3 sequence reads: CASSFLDPAGAGELFF. DNA for the CDR3: TGTGCCAGCAGTTTTCTGGATCCGGCGGGGGCCGGGGAGCTGTTTTTT.